The table lists the clone carrying this T cell receptor beta chain with many counts. Its antigen is not known. This specimen belongs to a study of shared clonotypes between healthy human individuals. Execution of the assay was at deep level. Genomic DNA per cell subset filled all wells of several immunoSEQ plates. Here immunoSEQ multiplex PCR was the method, and the copy in TCRdb shows in-frame clones only, minus some. This table has approximately 980,000 clones, approximately 76% appearing once. A split of CD4+ cells into CD45RA+ naive and CD45RA-negative memory subsets was performed. Study-level findings and limits: Some naive CD4 clonotypes, about 5.5%, turned up in common across four donors.

In germline, CDR1 is SGHTA, CDR2 FQGNSA. CDR3 length: 15 residues. V lost 1 base and J 7 bases, leaving 17 bases between the germline ends. This sequence joins TRBV7-2 and TRBJ2-7, with D uncertain. The sample was memory CD4+ T cells sorted from blood. Subset here: CD45RA-negative fraction. The sequence was obtained from a man aged 18 to 29 in good health. The CDR3 DNA reads as TGTGCCAGCAGCTTAGAGCAGATCCACTCTCTAGAGCAGTACTTC. Its protein product is CASSLEQIHSLEQYF.